This TCR beta chain was retrieved from a study of early T cells in non-severe SARS-CoV-2 infection. Study information: Sequenced material consisted of bulk RNA (from unsorted whole blood), and chains were unpaired.

This clonotype was recorded at least ten times. The antigen is not known. The TCR library protocol was used to attach unique molecular identifiers. These identifiers were attached to individual cDNA molecules. TCRdb itself ran the 5' RACE reads through MiXCR, one entry per CDR3 protein. The sample shows some 80,000 distinct CDR3 sequences, approximately 5% of them seen only once. The CDR3 loop spans 15 amino acids. CDR1 and CDR2 from the germline V gene are LGHDT and YNNKEL (reference sequence). The ends were cut back, 1 base at V and 7 bases at J, with 14 bases in the middle. Findings of the study overall: Anti-spike CD8 specificities were favored by VDJdb matching, whose results missed private and CD4 specificities.

The sequence came from an adult who was a healthcare worker with PCR-confirmed SARS-CoV-2 infection or an uninfected control (not recorded which). The source was whole blood, collected at baseline. The chain couples TRBV3-1 to TRBJ2-1; D is possibly TRBD1 (5 bases). In DNA, the CDR3 is TGTGCCAGCAGCCAAGGGGTCGGCCCAGGGAATGAGCAGTTCTTC. It codes for CASSQGVGPGNEQFF.